A single sample gave rise to the 20 T cell receptor beta chains below, sequenced in a study of blood T cell repertoires in COVID-19. Sequenced by immunoSEQ multiplex PCR; TCRdb stores in-frame clones only, minus some. Among 95,000 to 150,000 clones listed, over 75% were seen once. The sample consisted of peripheral blood. These receptors were taken from a man aged 25 to 40 with COVID-19, enrolled during active disease.

The CDR3: CASSVSPTGTRTDTQYF. CDR3 nucleotides: TGTGCCAGCAGCGTTTCCCCGACAGGGACTCGCACAGATACGCAGTATTTT. The gene calls are TRBV9 and TRBJ2-3; D is possibly TRBD1 (7 bases). Trimming pared 2 bases from V and 1 base from J, leaving 17 bases between. CDR3 length: 17 residues. CDR1 SGDLS and CDR2 YYNGEE come from the germline V gene.

To note about this clone: Other DNA variants within this sample encode the same CDR3. This sequence joins TRBV15 and TRBJ2-7; 8 bases are a match to TRBD1. V was pared by 0 bases and J by 4 bases, with 8 bases of the junction left unmatched. The CDR3 covers 16 residues. Germline values: CDR1 LNHNV, CDR2 YYDKDF (reference sequence). CDR3 sequence (DNA): TGTGCCACCAGCAGAGAGGGCGGGACAGGAGGATACGAGCAGTACTTC. This translates into CATSREGGTGGYEQYF.

This sequence joins TRBV4-1 and TRBJ1-6; no definite D call. Germline V gene data show CDR1 as MGHRA and CDR2 as YSYEKL. Trimming removed 4 bases at V and 6 bases at J, with 10 bases between. CDR3 length: 14 residues. CDR3 DNA sequence: TGCGCCAGCAGCCCCTCGTCTCTTAATTCACCCCTCCACTTT. Translating it yields CASSPSSLNSPLHF.

The chain carries TRBV7-9 and TRBJ1-1; 8 bases are a match to TRBD1. The CDR3 totals 14 residues. Germline CDR1 reads SEHNR; CDR2 reads FQNEAQ (reference sequence). The trim removed 3 bases at V and 4 bases at J, leaving 4 bases unmatched. The CDR3 DNA reads as TGTGCCAGCAGCTTTCAGGGGGCCGCCACTGAAGCTTTCTTT. It specifies CASSFQGAATEAFF.

The rearrangement links TRBV6-2 or TRBV6-3 to TRBJ2-3; TRBD1 is a possible D gene (6 bases). V lost 2 bases and J lost 0, with 9 bases in between. The V gene's germline CDR1 is MNHEY and CDR2 SVGEGT. The CDR3 is made up of 15 amino acids. The CDR3 here is CASSYRGSSTDTQYF. In DNA, the CDR3 is TGTGCCAGCAGTTACAGGGGGTCTAGCACAGATACGCAGTATTTT.

V usage is TRBV18 and J usage is TRBJ1-1, with 8 bases matching TRBD1. Unmatched junction bases numbered 7, after V lost 3 bases and J lost 1 base. This CDR3 comprises 16 residues. The germline V gene encodes CDR1 KGHSH and CDR2 LQKENI. The CDR3 protein is CASSPKVGQGNTEAFF. The CDR3 nucleotides read TGTGCCAGCTCACCTAAAGTTGGACAGGGGAACACTGAAGCTTTCTTT.

Comment on this clone: One junction end disagrees with the germline gene, perhaps due to a read error. The rearrangement links TRBV6-1 to TRBJ2-1; D uncertain. The CDR3 spans 16 residues. Germline-derived CDR1 and CDR2 are MNHNS and SASEGT. The CDR3 loop is CASSENPGGAYDEQFF. CDR3 DNA: TGTGCCAGCAGTGAAAACCCCGGCGGAGCCTACGATGAGCAGTTCTTC.

CDR3 protein: CASSLVGSQYF. The CDR3 nucleotides are TGTGCCAGCAGCTTAGTCGGGTCGCAGTACTTC. The chain has TRBV11-2 and TRBJ2-7; no reliable D call. V lost 1 base and J lost 9, with 7 bases in between. In germline, CDR1 is SGHAT, CDR2 FQNNGV. The CDR3 has 11 amino acids.

The V call is TRBV28, the J call TRBJ1-5; TRBD1 aligns across 10 bases. CDR3 size: 15 residues. Germline CDR1 is MDHEN and CDR2 is SYDVKM. V was clipped by 4 bases and J by 2 bases; unmatched bases: 2. In DNA form, the CDR3 reads TGTGCCAGCAGTTCGACAGGGGGCGGCAATCAGCCCCAGCATTTT. Its protein product is CASSSTGGGNQPQHF. Complete variable domain (other parts from reference TRBV28 and TRBJ1-5): DVKVTQSSRYLVKRTGEKVFLECVQDMDHENMFWYRQDPGLGLRLIYFSYDVKMKEKGDIPEGYSVSREKKERFSLILESASTNQTSMYLCASSSTGGGNQPQHFGDGTRLSIL.

This clone has a count of ten or more. This chain joins TRBV7-2 and TRBJ2-1; 11 bases line up with TRBD2. J gave up 7 bases and V 3 bases, and 5 bases lay outside the gene matches. Germline-derived CDR1 and CDR2 are SGHTA and FQGNSA. The CDR3 covers 15 residues. Here the CDR3 reads CASSFSLAGGNEQFF. CDR3 coding DNA: TGTGCCAGCAGCTTTAGCCTAGCGGGGGGAAATGAGCAGTTCTTC.

This chain links TRBV19 with TRBJ2-2; 8 bases line up with TRBD2. Trimming at V came to 9 bases and at J to 5 bases, leaving 11 bases not matched to a gene. Germline CDR1 LNHDA, CDR2 SQIVND (reference sequence). This CDR3 region has 15 residues. The chain's CDR3 is CASNPARGGTGELFF. CDR3 coding DNA: TGTGCCAGCAATCCGGCCCGGGGGGGGACCGGGGAGCTGTTTTTT. Filled out from reference TRBV19 and TRBJ2-2, the complete variable domain reads DGGITQSPKYLFRKEGQNVTLSCEQNLNHDAMYWYRQDPGQGLRLIYYSQIVNDFQKGDIAEGYSVSREKKESFPLTVTSAQKNPTAFYLCASNPARGGTGELFFGEGSRLTVL.

The chain couples TRBV28 to TRBJ1-6; TRBD1 is a possible D gene (6 bases). In germline, CDR1 is MDHEN, CDR2 SYDVKM. The CDR3 has 17 amino acids. The V end was cut by 6 bases, the J end by 2 bases, with 17 bases between. The CDR3 is CASSNWGGATYNSPLHF. The CDR3, as DNA: TGTGCCAGCAGCAATTGGGGGGGCGCGACCTATAATTCACCCCTCCACTTT.

The genes are TRBV11-2 and TRBJ1-3; a possible D gene is TRBD1 (5 bases). V dropped 5 bases and J dropped 5 bases, with 13 bases sitting between them. CDR3 length: 14 residues. Looked up from germline, CDR1 is SGHAT and CDR2 is FQNNGV. The CDR3 protein is CASSAQGSRNTIYF. In nucleotides, the CDR3 is TGTGCCAGCAGCGCGCAGGGTTCGCGAAACACCATATATTTT.

This clone occurred once. The chain employs TRBV18 and TRBJ1-6, with 9 bases lining up with TRBD1. This CDR3 comprises 13 residues. Germline V gives CDR1 KGHSH, CDR2 LQKENI. With 8 bases clipped from V and 10 bases from J, the junction kept 6 bases outside the gene matches. CDR3 sequence (DNA): TGTGCCAGCACTGGACAGGGGAGATCACCCCTCCACTTT. Protein product: CASTGQGRSPLHF.

The V call is TRBV29-1, the J call TRBJ1-1; D call uncertain. The CDR3 is 12 amino acids. Germline V CDR1 and CDR2: SQVTM, ANQGSEA. The V and J ends lost 5 bases and 0 bases respectively, with 7 bases between them. CDR3: CSVTVMNTEAFF. The CDR3 DNA reads TGCAGCGTTACAGTCATGAACACTGAAGCTTTCTTT.

V is TRBV18 and J is TRBJ1-1, with 7 bases fitting TRBD1. The CDR3 is 18 residues long. J was trimmed by 1 base and V by 3 bases; bases with no gene match: 14. CDR1 is KGHSH and CDR2 is LQKENI in the germline V gene. The CDR3 bases are TGTGCCAGCTCACCGCCCGGGCCCCAGGGGGGAGAGAACACTGAAGCTTTCTTT. Its protein is CASSPPGPQGGENTEAFF.

The V and J genes are TRBV13 and TRBJ2-3; TRBD2 matches at 11 bases. The CDR3 is made up of 18 amino acids. Unmatched junction bases numbered 9, after V lost 1 base and J lost 3 bases. CDR1 is PRHDT, CDR2 FYEKMQ, per germline (reference sequence). CDR3 sequence: CASSLEGSGRAITDTQYF. In DNA form, the CDR3 reads TGTGCCAGCAGCTTAGAGGGTAGCGGGAGGGCCATAACAGATACGCAGTATTTT.

The rearrangement links TRBV12-3 or TRBV12-4 to TRBJ2-3; 8 nucleotides match TRBD2. Trimming removed 7 bases from V and 14 bases from J; junction bases left unmatched: 14. The CDR3 extends over 13 amino acids. The CDR3 bases are TGTGCCAGCACCGACCGGGGGGGTTCAAGCTCGTATTTT. Its protein is CASTDRGGSSSYF.

This clone was detected a few times. The chain has TRBV4-2 and TRBJ2-3, with 7 bases identical to TRBD2. CDR1 and CDR2 from the germline V gene are LGHNA and YNFKEQ. The CDR3 consists of 17 residues. Trimming at V came to 3 bases and at J to 0 bases, leaving 9 bases not matched to a gene. The CDR3 sequence: CASSQARRGTSTDTQYF. CDR3 in DNA: TGTGCCAGCAGCCAGGCTAGGCGGGGGACTAGCACAGATACGCAGTATTTT.

The chain couples TRBV10-3 to TRBJ2-3; the D gene is possibly TRBD1 (6 bases). V was pared by 6 bases and J by 3 bases, with 13 bases between. The CDR3 is 14 amino acids. Germline-derived CDR1 and CDR2 are ENHRY and SYGVKD. In DNA form, the CDR3 reads TGTGCCATCAGGCAACAGGGTCGTACAGATACGCAGTATTTT. Its translation is CAIRQQGRTDTQYF.